The 30 T cell receptor beta chains below were found in one sample sequenced in a study of early T cells in non-severe SARS-CoV-2 infection (dated by TCRdb to the early 2020s). The library was generated by 5' RACE. Instrument on record: NextSeq 500. The raw public data were reprocessed by TCRdb itself: fastp quality trimming at Q25, MiXCR clonotype calling, in-frame beta chains only. A single entry per CDR3 protein holds the most common genes and DNA from its merged rows. This sample comprises about 63,000 distinct CDR3 sequences, 13% of them detected only once. Jointly, the top ten make up less than 6% of the sample. The sequenced sample was whole blood. These TCRs come from an adult who was a healthcare worker with PCR-confirmed SARS-CoV-2 infection or an uninfected control (not recorded which).

This clonotype was counted between two and nine times. The J gene is TRBJ1-2, the V gene TRBV6-5; no reliable D call. Germline V gives CDR1 MNHEY, CDR2 SVGAGI. The CDR3 is 13 residues long. V lost 6 bases and J lost 1, with 9 bases in between. CDR3 in DNA: TGTGCCAGCAGCAGTACAAGTAACTATGGCTACACCTTC. Translation: CASSSTSNYGYTF.

This clonotype was seen many times. The J gene is TRBJ1-1, the V gene TRBV28; D remains ambiguous. Germline values: CDR1 MDHEN, CDR2 SYDVKM. The V and J ends lost 8 bases and 1 base respectively, with 5 bases between them. The CDR3 is 11 residues long. The CDR3 protein is CASFENTEAFF. The DNA of the CDR3 is TGTGCCAGCTTTGAGAACACTGAAGCTTTCTTT.

The table lists this clonotype with many counts. V is TRBV21-1 and J is TRBJ2-3; the listed D gene, TRBD2, was not tested against the DNA. TRBV21-1 is a documented pseudogene. The CDR3 has 13 amino acids. CDR3 nucleotide sequence: TGTGCCAGCAGCAAAGACTGGGAGGAAACGCAGTATTTT. Encoded protein: CASSKDWEETQYF.

This chain's CDR3 is CASSLVLSSGYTF. CDR3 nucleotide sequence: TGTGCCAGCAGCTTAGTTCTAAGTAGCGGCTACACCTTC. The chain recombines TRBV11-2 with TRBJ1-2, with D uncertain. With 1 base removed from V and 8 bases from J, the gap between germline ends came to 11 bases. This CDR3 is built from 13 residues. The germline V gene encodes CDR1 SGHAT and CDR2 FQNNGV.

This clonotype was counted ten times or more. V and J are TRBV20-1 and TRBJ2-5, with no clear D. CDR3 length equals 11 residues. The germline CDR1 and CDR2 sequences are DFQATT and SNEGSKA (reference sequence). V gave up 3 bases and J gave up 5 bases, with 7 bases separating them. In DNA form, the CDR3 reads TGCAGTGCTAGTGGCCCCGAGACCCAGTACTTC. This gives the protein CSASGPETQYF.

There are many counts of this clonotype. The chain carries TRBV7-2 and TRBJ2-3; 8 bases align to TRBD1. J gave up 4 bases and V 3 bases, and 6 bases lay outside the gene matches. The CDR3 totals 15 residues. Germline CDR1 is SGHTA and CDR2 is FQGNSA. The CDR3 protein is CASSLDGQGSDTQYF. CDR3 DNA: TGTGCCAGCAGCTTGGACGGACAGGGTTCAGATACGCAGTATTTT.

Ten or more counts support this clonotype. V and J are TRBV7-9 and TRBJ2-7; D uncertain. The V gene lost 5 bases and the J gene lost 2 bases, with 13 bases spanning the gap. CDR1 SEHNR and CDR2 FQNEAQ come from the germline V gene (reference sequence). This CDR3 comprises 14 residues. CDR3 sequence reads: CASSPSGGTYEQYF. The DNA for the CDR3 is TGTGCCAGCAGCCCCTCGGGCGGAACCTACGAGCAGTACTTC.

The chain combines TRBV5-1 with TRBJ2-7, with TRBD1 matching over 8 bases. Germline V gene lookup returns CDR1 SGHRS and CDR2 YFSETQ. Trimming took 1 base from V and 1 from J; bases not matched to a gene: 7. This CDR3 has 16 amino acids. The CDR3 here is CASSLTWTGKSYEQYF. Here the CDR3 DNA reads TGCGCCAGCAGCTTGACGTGGACAGGGAAGTCCTACGAGCAGTACTTC.

In this sample, this clonotype turned up many times. V is TRBV10-1 and J is TRBJ1-4; TRBD1 aligns across 7 bases. The germline gives CDR1 WNHNN, CDR2 SYGVQD (reference sequence). J lost 7 bases, V lost 8 bases, and 7 bases had no gene match. This CDR3 is 13 amino acids long. The CDR3 DNA reads TGCGCCAGCGCCCCGACAGGGAGTGAAAAACTGTTTTTT. Amino acid sequence: CASAPTGSEKLFF.

This clonotype appeared many times. J is TRBJ1-6 and V is TRBV20-1, with a weak D call TRBD1 (6 bases). The CDR3 extends over 15 amino acids. CDR1 is DFQATT, CDR2 SNEGSKA, per germline (reference sequence). The V and J ends lost 1 base and 6 bases respectively, with 13 bases between them. The CDR3 DNA reads as TGCAGTGCTAGAGCGGGGGCGCCTAGTAATTCACCCCTCCACTTT. As protein: CSARAGAPSNSPLHF.

The chain uses TRBV9 and TRBJ2-5; the match to TRBD2 covers 13 bases. CDR3 length: 15 amino acids. V dropped 1 base and J dropped 5; count of bases not matched to a gene: 2. Per the germline V gene, CDR1 is SGDLS and CDR2 is YYNGEE. The CDR3 sequence: CASSVTGLAGETQYF. As DNA, the CDR3 is TGTGCCAGCAGCGTAACGGGACTAGCGGGGGAGACCCAGTACTTC. The full variable domain, in which reference TRBV9 and TRBJ2-5 provide the parts outside the CDR3, is DSGVTQTPKHLITATGQRVTLRCSPRSGDLSVYWYQQSLDQGLQFLIQYYNGEERAKGNILERFSAQQFPDLHSELNLSSLELGDSALYFCASSVTGLAGETQYFGPGTRLLVL.

Only a few counts were recorded for this clonotype. The rearrangement uses TRBV6-1 and TRBJ2-5; 14 bases map to TRBD2. Germline CDR1 MNHNS, CDR2 SASEGT. The V gene end was trimmed by 4 bases and the J gene end by 4 bases; junction bases not matched to a gene: 2. The CDR3 is made up of 15 amino acids. CDR3 loop: CASSGLAGGPETQYF. CDR3 nucleotides: TGTGCCAGCAGTGGACTAGCGGGGGGGCCAGAGACCCAGTACTTC.

This clonotype was seen many times. The chain uses TRBV7-8 and TRBJ2-1, with 14 bases that match TRBD2. V shed 5 bases, J shed 14 bases, and the junction held 8 bases outside the gene matches. CDR1 is SGHVS, CDR2 FQNEAQ, per germline. This CDR3 region has 14 residues. This CDR3 is CASSPGTSGGREFF. CDR3 coding DNA: TGTGCCAGCAGCCCCGGGACTAGCGGGGGCCGGGAGTTCTTC.

Regarding this clonotype: This may be a read error: a much more frequent sequence differs by one nucleotide. The chain has TRBV11-2 and TRBJ2-6; 7 bases match TRBD1. This CDR3 is built from 18 residues. Germline V gene sequence: CDR1 SGHAT, CDR2 FQNNGV. The CDR3 loop reads CGSSKDRIHISGANVLTF. In DNA form, the CDR3 reads TGTGGCAGCAGCAAGGACAGGATACATATCTCTGGGGCCAACGTCCTGACTTTC. Filled out from reference TRBV11-2 and TRBJ2-6, the complete variable domain reads EAGVAQSPRYKIIEKRQSVAFWCNPISGHATLYWYQQILGQGPKLLIQFQNNGVVDDSQLPKDRFSAERLKGVDSTLKIQPAKLEDSAVYLCGSSKDRIHISGANVLTFGAGSRLTVL.

This chain connects TRBV10-2 to TRBJ1-2; D is perhaps TRBD1 (6 bases). Germline CDR1 is WSHSY and CDR2 is SAAADI. Trimming stripped 3 bases from V and 8 bases from J, with 16 bases between. There are 14 residues in the CDR3. The chain's CDR3 is CASSEVPGGIGYTF. The CDR3 bases are TGCGCCAGCAGTGAAGTCCCGGGGGGCATCGGCTACACCTTC.

This clonotype was counted at least ten times. This chain connects TRBV6-5 to TRBJ1-4; D is unresolved. Germline V gene lookup returns CDR1 MNHEY and CDR2 SVGAGI. This CDR3 comprises 15 residues. Trimming cost V 5 bases and J 0 bases, with 10 bases left between them. CDR3 nucleotide sequence: TGTGCCAGCAGTGATCGAATGCCAACTAATGAAAAACTGTTTTTT. Amino acids: CASSDRMPTNEKLFF.

This clonotype was detected many times. V is TRBV19 and J is TRBJ2-5, with 9 bases matching TRBD1. There are 14 residues in the CDR3. CDR1 and CDR2 (germline): LNHDA, SQIVND (reference sequence). V shed 5 bases, J shed 6 bases, and the junction held 7 bases outside the gene matches. The CDR3 nucleotides are TGTGCCAGTAGTCAACGGGACAGGGATAAGACCCAGTACTTC. Protein: CASSQRDRDKTQYF.

V usage is TRBV4-1 and J usage is TRBJ2-5; 8 bases fit TRBD1. Per the germline V gene, CDR1 is MGHRA and CDR2 is YSYEKL. The CDR3 sequence is 16 residues long. The ends lost 0 bases at V and 2 bases at J; junction bases unmatched: 5. CDR3: CASSQDGRGLQETQYF. The CDR3 DNA sequence: TGCGCCAGCAGCCAAGATGGCAGGGGGCTACAAGAGACCCAGTACTTC.

This clonotype has a count of ten or more. This chain links TRBV7-9 with TRBJ1-6; D gene uncertain. V dropped 6 bases and J dropped 7 bases, with 19 bases sitting between them. CDR1 SEHNR and CDR2 FQNEAQ come from the germline V gene (reference sequence). This CDR3 has 16 residues. This chain's CDR3 is CASRVEGGLRNSPLHF. The CDR3 DNA sequence: TGTGCCAGCAGGGTGGAAGGAGGGCTGAGAAATTCACCCCTCCACTTT.

This clonotype was recorded at least ten times. The chain employs TRBV29-1 and TRBJ1-3, with 9 nucleotides matching TRBD1. The length of the CDR3 is 13 residues. CDR1 and CDR2 from the germline V gene are SQVTM and ANQGSEA. The CDR3 DNA sequence: TGCAGTACCTGGACAGGGGTTGGAAACACCATATATTTT. The encoded protein is CSTWTGVGNTIYF.

This clonotype appeared many times. The J gene is TRBJ2-7, the V gene TRBV2; D gene ambiguous. This CDR3 contains 11 residues. Per the germline V gene, CDR1 is SNHLY and CDR2 is FYNNEI. Trimming left V 5 bases short and J 3 bases short, with 5 bases between. The CDR3 DNA is TGTGCCAGCAGTAGGGACTACGAGCAGTACTTC. Its protein is CASSRDYEQYF.

This clonotype was found a few times. V usage is TRBV6-5 and J usage is TRBJ1-6; no firm D call. V dropped 7 bases and J dropped 6 bases, with 22 bases sitting between them. The germline gives CDR1 MNHEY, CDR2 SVGAGI. This CDR3 spans 17 amino acids. The CDR3 protein is CASKTGLLSAGNSPLHF. DNA for the CDR3: TGTGCCAGCAAAACCGGCCTACTGTCCGCCGGTAATTCACCCCTCCACTTT.

The gene calls are TRBV7-9 and TRBJ1-5, with D unclear. The CDR3 totals 12 residues. Trimming pared 5 bases from V and 9 bases from J, leaving 11 bases between. CDR1 and CDR2 from the germline V gene are SEHNR and FQNEAQ (reference sequence). The CDR3 spells CASSPGGLPQHF. The CDR3 DNA is TGTGCCAGCAGCCCAGGTGGTCTGCCCCAGCATTTT. The whole variable domain, remainder taken from reference TRBV7-9 and TRBJ1-5, is DTGVSQNPRHKITKRGQNVTFRCDPISEHNRLYWYRQTLGQGPEFLTYFQNEAQLEKSRLLSDRFSAERPKGSFSTLEIQRTEQGDSAMYLCASSPGGLPQHFGDGTRLSIL.

V and J are TRBV5-1 and TRBJ2-5; TRBD1 might be the D (6 bases). Germline CDR1 SGHRS, CDR2 YFSETQ. The CDR3 has 14 amino acids. The V and J ends lost 0 bases and 5 bases respectively, with 11 bases between them. This chain's CDR3 is CASSLGTALETQYF. CDR3 DNA: TGCGCCAGCAGCTTGGGGACAGCCTTGGAGACCCAGTACTTC.

In this sample, this clonotype turned up a few times. This chain joins TRBV4-2 and TRBJ2-7, with D tentatively TRBD1 (5 bases). Germline CDR1 is LGHNA and CDR2 is YNFKEQ. The V end was cut by 1 base, the J end by 5 bases, with 12 bases between. The CDR3 spans 14 residues. This CDR3 is CASSQGRALDEQYF. The CDR3 nucleotides are TGTGCCAGCAGCCAAGGCAGGGCCCTCGACGAGCAGTACTTC.

This clonotype showed up many times. The V call is TRBV6-1, the J call TRBJ2-4; D remains unclear. The CDR3 runs 14 residues. CDR1 MNHNS and CDR2 SASEGT come from the germline V gene. Trimming cost V 5 bases and J 2 bases, with 10 bases left between them. The CDR3 reads CASSPRGTKNIQYF. The DNA for the CDR3 is TGTGCCAGCAGTCCTCGTGGGACCAAAAACATTCAGTACTTC.

This clonotype showed up many times. The rearrangement links TRBV6-6 to TRBJ2-7, with D perhaps matching TRBD1 (6 bases). Between the trimmed V and J ends, which lost 7 bases and 0 bases, there was a span of 16 bases. Per the germline V gene, CDR1 is MNHNY and CDR2 is SVGAGI (reference sequence). CDR3 length equals 15 residues. The CDR3 coding sequence is TGTGCCAGCATTCCCAGCAGGGGTTTCTCCTACGAGCAGTACTTC. This encodes CASIPSRGFSYEQYF.

This clonotype was observed at least ten times. The chain uses TRBV5-1 and TRBJ2-1; D is perhaps TRBD1 (6 bases). V was trimmed by 4 bases and J by 3 bases, leaving 11 bases between them. This CDR3 spans 14 amino acids. CDR1 and CDR2 (germline): SGHRS, YFSETQ. The CDR3 loop is CASSTGLGYNEQFF. The CDR3 nucleotides are TGCGCCAGCAGCACAGGGTTGGGCTACAATGAGCAGTTCTTC.

This clonotype has more than one count but fewer than ten. J is TRBJ2-2 and V is TRBV3-1; D is undetermined. From germline, CDR1 is LGHDT and CDR2 YNNKEL (reference sequence). V dropped 4 bases and J dropped 7 bases, with 10 bases sitting between them. The CDR3 extends over 13 amino acids. The CDR3 DNA reads TGTGCCAGCAGCCCGCCCTTAGGCGGGGAGCTGTTTTTT. This codes for CASSPPLGGELFF.

The sample holds many counts of this clonotype. This rearrangement joins TRBV7-9 to TRBJ2-2; 8 bases line up with TRBD1. Germline CDR1 is SEHNR and CDR2 is FQNEAQ (reference sequence). V shed 5 bases and J 4 bases; nucleotides not matched to a gene: 9. This CDR3 region has 16 residues. The CDR3 protein is CASSPAGDRLTGELFF. CDR3 in DNA: TGTGCCAGCAGCCCCGCCGGGGACAGGCTCACCGGGGAGCTGTTTTTT.